The 18 T cell receptor beta chains below all came from one sample that was sequenced in a study of spatial heterogeneity in lung cancer. Using its own MiXCR run on the 5' RACE reads, TCRdb lists one record per CDR3 protein. Of around 32,000 distinct CDR3 sequences in the sample, 8.5% to 12% were seen once. Time point given: blood at routine non-recurrence follow-up after resection. Here the sequenced sample was PBMCs, taken at follow-up. The origin of the receptors is a female donor with early-stage non-small cell lung cancer.

This clonotype was seen more than once but under ten times. The rearrangement uses TRBV29-1 and TRBJ1-3; D is uncertain. CDR1 is SQVTM and CDR2 is ANQGSEA in the germline V gene. V was pared by 7 bases and J by 6 bases, with 16 bases between. The CDR3 contains 13 residues. The CDR3 spells CSARTTLENTIYF. The CDR3 coding sequence is TGCAGCGCCCGGACTACTCTGGAAAACACCATATATTTT.

This clonotype was counted a few times. V and J are TRBV5-1 and TRBJ2-6, with TRBD1 identical over 10 bases. The CDR3 runs to 18 residues. The germline V gene has CDR1 SGHRS and CDR2 YFSETQ. V shed 0 bases, J shed 2 bases, and the junction held 5 bases outside the gene matches. In DNA, the CDR3 is TGCGCCAGCAGCTTGGCCGCGACAGGGGGCCCTGGGGCCAACGTCCTGACTTTC. Translation: CASSLAATGGPGANVLTF.

This clonotype was seen many times. The genes are TRBV6-1 and TRBJ1-2; D is unclear. V gave up 5 bases and J gave up 0 bases, with 1 base separating them. Germline assignment: CDR1 MNHNS and CDR2 SASEGT. The CDR3 spans 11 residues. In DNA, the CDR3 is TGTGCCAGCAGTTCTAACTATGGCTACACCTTC. Residues: CASSSNYGYTF.

V and J are TRBV9 and TRBJ2-3, with 10 bases that match TRBD2. V lost 2 bases, J lost 2 bases, and 5 bases stayed unmatched. Germline CDR1 SGDLS, CDR2 YYNGEE. This CDR3 has 16 residues. CDR3 protein: CASSVLAGEPTDTQYF. In DNA form, the CDR3 reads TGTGCCAGCAGCGTCCTAGCGGGGGAACCCACAGATACGCAGTATTTT.

This clonotype has at least ten counts. The V gene is TRBV5-4, the J gene TRBJ2-5; possible D gene TRBD1, 6 bases. CDR3 length: 13 residues. The V and J ends lost 4 bases and 2 bases respectively, with 9 bases between them. The germline gives CDR1 SGHNT, CDR2 YYREEE (reference sequence). The CDR3 nucleotides read TGTGCCAGCAGCCTGGGACAACAAGAGACCCAGTACTTC. Protein product: CASSLGQQETQYF.

This clonotype came up a few times. This chain joins TRBV6-2 or TRBV6-3 and TRBJ1-2; no firm D call. With 2 bases removed from V and 2 bases from J, the gap between germline ends came to 6 bases. The CDR3 is 13 residues long. CDR1 MNHEY and CDR2 SVGEGT come from the germline V gene. CDR3 amino acids: CASSYDGNYGYTF. The CDR3 nucleotides read TGTGCCAGCAGTTACGACGGGAACTATGGCTACACCTTC.

Comments on this clonotype: This may stem from a read error, because a much larger clone lies one nucleotide away. It is likely a read error, because the conserved phenylalanine at the end of the CDR3 is missing. This chain uses TRBV7-6 with TRBJ2-5; D unclear. Germline values: CDR1 SGHVS, CDR2 FNYEAQ. The CDR3 is made up of 15 amino acids. Trimming took 3 bases from V and 2 from J, leaving 13 bases between them. The CDR3 DNA sequence: TGTGCCAGCAGCTTCTTTCCGGGCCCGCAAGAGACCCAGTACTTG. Its translation: CASSFFPGPQETQYL.

This clonotype was seen many times. This chain uses TRBV24-1 with TRBJ2-3, with TRBD2 identical over 14 bases. This CDR3 contains 18 residues. V shed 4 bases and J 2 bases; nucleotides not matched to a gene: 7. CDR1 KGHDR and CDR2 SFDVKD come from the germline V gene. The CDR3 bases are TGTGCCACCAGTGACCCGAGGACTAGCGGGGGGCTCACAGATACGCAGTATTTT. It translates to CATSDPRTSGGLTDTQYF.

The V and J genes are TRBV2 and TRBJ1-5; TRBD1 is a possible D gene (6 bases). Trimming shortened V by 6 bases and J by 4 bases, and 16 bases separated the two germline ends. From germline, CDR1 is SNHLY and CDR2 FYNNEI. The CDR3 has 15 amino acids. CDR3 sequence reads: CASRSGRGKNQPQHF. Here the CDR3 DNA reads TGTGCCAGCAGGAGTGGGAGGGGGAAAAATCAGCCCCAGCATTTT.

This clonotype was seen only once. This chain connects TRBV7-3 to TRBJ2-3; D is unresolved. V lost 5 bases and J lost 0, with 6 bases in between. Looked up from germline, CDR1 is SGHTA and CDR2 is FQGTGA. The CDR3 runs to 13 residues. The CDR3 coding sequence is TGTGCCAGCAGCCCCCCAAGCACAGATACGCAGTATTTT. Amino acid sequence: CASSPPSTDTQYF.

This clonotype was recorded a few times. V is TRBV21-1 and J is TRBJ2-7; the listed D gene, TRBD1, was not tested against the DNA. TRBV21-1 is a pseudogene. This CDR3 has 11 amino acids. Here the CDR3 reads CASRGWGEQYF. The DNA for the CDR3 is TGTGCCAGCCGGGGCTGGGGCGAGCAGTACTTC.

This clonotype showed up many times. This chain uses TRBV7-8 with TRBJ2-5; TRBD1 might be the D (6 bases). Germline V lookup: CDR1 SGHVS, CDR2 FQNEAQ. V was trimmed by 1 base and J by 3 bases, leaving 21 bases between them. The CDR3 spans 18 residues. The CDR3 DNA reads TGTGCCAGCAGCTTAGTCATCGTAGGACAGTACCTTAAAGAGACCCAGTACTTC. Encoded protein: CASSLVIVGQYLKETQYF.

To note about this clonotype: Possible read error: a much larger clone is one base away. The CDR3 DNA reads TGTGCCAGCGGTTTAGAGCCTGACACTGAAGCTTTCTTT. Its translation: CASGLEPDTEAFF. The chain is built from TRBV12-3 or TRBV12-4 and TRBJ1-1; D is undetermined. The CDR3 extends over 13 amino acids.

This clonotype has at least ten counts. CDR3 residues: CASSQGLVGTPIQETQYF. In nucleotides, the CDR3 is TGCGCCAGCAGCCAAGGATTAGTGGGGACGCCTATCCAAGAGACCCAGTACTTC. This sequence joins TRBV4-1 and TRBJ2-5; D might be TRBD1 or TRBD2, each matching 5 bases. The CDR3 extends over 18 amino acids. Germline V lookup: CDR1 MGHRA, CDR2 YSYEKL. V was shortened by 1 base and J by 1 base, with 19 bases between the two germline ends.

A few counts support this clonotype. This chain joins TRBV6-1 and TRBJ2-3; no reliable D call. V dropped 2 bases and J dropped 5 bases, with 5 bases sitting between them. The CDR3 is made up of 12 amino acids. Per the germline V gene, CDR1 is MNHNS and CDR2 is SASEGT. CDR3 bases: TGTGCCAGCAGTGAATTTGGAGATACGCAGTATTTT. Translating it yields CASSEFGDTQYF.

This clonotype came up many times. The genes are TRBV7-2 and TRBJ2-7, with D perhaps TRBD1 (5 bases). V lost 1 base and J lost 9, with 13 bases in between. The germline CDR1 and CDR2 sequences are SGHTA and FQGNSA. The CDR3 consists of 13 residues. CDR3 nucleotides: TGTGCCAGCAGCTTAGAGATCCGCCAGGGGCAGTACTTC. It is translated as CASSLEIRQGQYF.

This clonotype was detected a few times. CDR3 loop: CASSPPGGEFF. Written as DNA, the CDR3 is TGTGCCAGCAGCCCCCCGGGTGGGGAGTTCTTC. The V call is TRBV7-9, the J call TRBJ2-1; the D is unclear. The germline V gene encodes CDR1 SEHNR and CDR2 FQNEAQ (reference sequence). The CDR3 sequence is 11 residues long. V was cut by 5 bases and J by 14 bases, with 13 bases left in between.

This clonotype was picked up many times. V usage is TRBV7-8 and J usage is TRBJ1-1; maybe TRBD1 (6 bases). This CDR3 is 15 amino acids long. Germline V gene data show CDR1 as SGHVS and CDR2 as FQNEAQ. Trimming removed 5 bases at V and 0 bases at J, with 13 bases between. The CDR3 coding sequence is TGTGCCAGCAGCCCTCACAGGGATCTGAACACTGAAGCTTTCTTT. Translated, it gives CASSPHRDLNTEAFF.